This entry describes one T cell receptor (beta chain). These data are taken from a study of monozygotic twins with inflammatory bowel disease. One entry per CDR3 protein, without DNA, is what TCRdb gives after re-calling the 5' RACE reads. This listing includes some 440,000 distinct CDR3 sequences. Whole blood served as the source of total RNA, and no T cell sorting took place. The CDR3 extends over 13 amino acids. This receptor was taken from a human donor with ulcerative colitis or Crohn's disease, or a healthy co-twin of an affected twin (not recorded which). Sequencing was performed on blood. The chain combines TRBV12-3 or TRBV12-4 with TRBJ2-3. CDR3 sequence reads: CASSLSGWDTQYF.